The present T cell receptor (beta chain) was sequenced within a study of blood T cell repertoires in COVID-19. In the authors' methods: From reference gene primer amplification, estimates of nucleated cell counts were derived. Method: immunoSEQ multiplex PCR; TCRdb's copy keeps in-frame clones and lacks some. The V and J calls and clone size are taken from that table; D and trimming were inferred from the DNA. The table has some 530,000 clones, approximately 83% seen once. The material sequenced was peripheral blood. This TCR derives from a human donor in a cohort sampled during active COVID-19.

The CDR3 sequence is CASTGQVNTGELFF. CDR3 DNA: TGTGCCAGCACGGGACAGGTCAACACCGGGGAGCTGTTTTTT. V usage is TRBV2 and J usage is TRBJ2-2, with TRBD1 matching 8 bases. CDR3 length: 14 residues. The V gene end was trimmed by 7 bases and the J gene end by 2 bases; junction bases not matched to a gene: 3. CDR1 and CDR2 (germline): SNHLY, FYNNEI.